The 2 T cell receptor beta chains below all came from one sample that was sequenced in a study of blood T cells in healthy people across ages. A second about 7 to 12 cycle PCR used barcoded and J-beta primers. Each CDR3 protein gets one entry after TCRdb re-called the 5' RACE reads with MiXCR. Among about 1,500,000 distinct CDR3 sequences listed, approximately 30% were seen once. The sequenced sample was blood. These TCRs come from a woman aged 30 to 39 in good health.

In this sample, this clonotype turned up a few times. This chain connects TRBV7-2 to TRBJ1-2; no clear D gene. The CDR3 has 15 amino acids. V shed 1 base and J shed 5 bases, with 14 bases lying between them. The V gene's germline CDR1 is SGHTA and CDR2 FQGNSA. CDR3 sequence reads: CASSLDGRGIYGYTF. CDR3 nucleotides: TGTGCCAGCAGCTTAGACGGACGAGGGATTTATGGCTACACCTTC.

The chain uses TRBV9 and TRBJ2-3; 10 nucleotides match TRBD1. The CDR3 spans 14 residues. Germline values: CDR1 SGDLS, CDR2 YYNGEE. V was clipped by 2 bases and J by 6 bases; unmatched bases: 3. The CDR3 DNA sequence: TGTGCCAGCAGCGTGACAGGGGGCTCGGATACGCAGTATTTT. Translating gives CASSVTGGSDTQYF. The full variable domain, completed using reference TRBV9 and TRBJ2-3, is DSGVTQTPKHLITATGQRVTLRCSPRSGDLSVYWYQQSLDQGLQFLIQYYNGEERAKGNILERFSAQQFPDLHSELNLSSLELGDSALYFCASSVTGGSDTQYFGPGTRLTVL.